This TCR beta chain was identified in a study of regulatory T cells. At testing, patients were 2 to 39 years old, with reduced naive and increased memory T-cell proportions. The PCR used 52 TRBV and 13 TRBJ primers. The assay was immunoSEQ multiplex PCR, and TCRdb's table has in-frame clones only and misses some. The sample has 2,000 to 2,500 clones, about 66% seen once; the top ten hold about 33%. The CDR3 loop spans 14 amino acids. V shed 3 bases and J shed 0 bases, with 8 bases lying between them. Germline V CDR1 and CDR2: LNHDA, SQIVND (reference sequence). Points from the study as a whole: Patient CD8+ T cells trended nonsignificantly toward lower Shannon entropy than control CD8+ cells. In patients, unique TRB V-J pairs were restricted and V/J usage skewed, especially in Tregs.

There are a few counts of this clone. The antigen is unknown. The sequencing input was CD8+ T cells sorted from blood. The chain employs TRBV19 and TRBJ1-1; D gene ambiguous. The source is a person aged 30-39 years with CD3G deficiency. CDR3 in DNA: TGTGCCAGTAGTATGGGCAACGTGAACACTGAAGCTTTCTTT. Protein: CASSMGNVNTEAFF.